Included here is one T cell receptor (beta chain) sequence, with context. These data originate in a study of blood T cell repertoires in COVID-19. Data came from immunoSEQ multiplex PCR; TCRdb stores just in-frame clones and leaves some out. This sample has roughly 110,000 clones, with about three quarters found just once. This CDR3 is 14 amino acids long. The V end lost 2 bases, the J end lost 4 bases, and 12 bases lay between the germline ends. In germline, CDR1 is SQVTM, CDR2 ANQGSEA. This TCR was recovered from a man aged 70 or older with acute or convalescent COVID-19. The specimen sequenced was peripheral blood. The chain employs TRBV29-1 and TRBJ2-1; D unclear. CDR3 sequence reads: CSVESRTAYNEQFF. In DNA form, the CDR3 reads TGCAGCGTTGAAAGCCGCACCGCATACAATGAGCAGTTCTTC.